This TCR beta chain was sequenced in a study of blood T cell repertoires in COVID-19 (dated by TCRdb to about 2020). As for the study more broadly: The collaborator samples originated in the United States, Italy and Spain and spanned the acute and convalescent phases of COVID-19. The prospective study material was composed of cDNA or gDNA derived from T cells, B-cell-depleted T cells, or PBMCs. The repertoires were released in a freely available public database meant as a resource for research on the immune response to SARS-CoV-2. The dataset comprised deeply sampled blood TCRbeta repertoires from subjects exposed to, actively infected with, or recovered from COVID-19. The samples were drawn from two sources: the first 160 participants of the ongoing ImmuneRACE study, and fewer than 1,500 subjects contributed by 6 global collaborators. A de-identified subject ID, COVID-19 status, age in years and sex were almost always included in the sample metadata. Where available, HLA class I and class II types were obtained from metadata supplied by the sample provider rather than from assay-based typing. Results and caveats for the whole study, not just this receptor: Clinical and demographic metadata were provided uncurated, with the amount varying by source and participant.

The collaborating institutions used their own protocols to collect whole blood in K2EDTA tubes. For TCRbeta analysis, collaborators shipped samples in one of three forms: frozen whole blood, isolated PBMCs, or DNA extracted from either of those sample types. V and J are trimmed by 4 bases and 7 bases, and the gene matches miss 4 bases of the junction. From the cysteine through the phenylalanine, the CDR3 covers 14 amino acids. The read is trimmed to its CDR3 DNA, 42 bases read in frame from base 1. From the germline V gene, CDR1 is SGHTA and CDR2 is FQGTGA. Notes on this clone: This receptor's antigen is unknown. The input lacks base qualities; no much larger clone sits a single base away.

The immunoSEQ Assay, a bias-controlled multiplex PCR, was used to amplify TCRbeta CDR3 regions from genomic DNA. The authors' analysis ran thus. Nucleated cell counts per sample were estimated from amplification of reference gene primers within the assay. Sequence reads were collapsed and filtered to measure the absolute abundance of every unique TCRbeta CDR3 rearrangement. Productive Simpson clonality was computed per sample as the square root of Simpson's diversity index over productive rearrangements. TCRdb took this table from immuneACCESS and kept in-frame rearrangements with V and J called. Such tables lack part of the clones; where checked against another copy, unresolved V genes explain under half of the gap, and the rest is unexplained. Clone size and V and J calls were adopted from that table, with D and trimming inferred from the DNA. The sample data list about 120,000 clones, and roughly 79% of these were observed just once. 2% to 2.5% of the sample lies in the top ten.

What was sequenced was peripheral blood. This chain joins TRBV7-3 to TRBJ1-6, and 7 bases in between align with TRBD1. This TCR was recovered from a man aged 65 to 85 with acute or convalescent COVID-19. The sequenced DNA is TGTGCCAGCAGCTCCGGGACAGCCAATTCACCCCTCCACTTT. This encodes CASSSGTANSPLHF.